This T cell receptor beta chain was sequenced during a study of long-term antiretroviral therapy in people with HIV. Points on this clone: Antigen specificity is unknown.

The CDR3 has 18 residues. V lost 1 base to trimming and J lost 3 bases; unmatched junction nucleotides: 10. Germline lookup yields CDR1 MGHRA and CDR2 YSYEKL. Study results and limitations: Neither ART adherence, viral resistance nor therapy changes were documented.

Researchers report immunoSEQ v3.0 was run at survey level. Generated by immunoSEQ multiplex PCR, the TCRdb table keeps only in-frame clones and is missing some. This table has more than 35,000 clones, over 75% appearing once. The genes are TRBV4-1 and TRBJ2-5, with 11 bases fitting TRBD2. The TCR comes from a man in his late teens or twenties with HIV. The sample consisted of unsorted PBMCs, taken 1.5 years after starting antiretroviral therapy. This chain's CDR3 is CASSQGSGRAFLEETQYF. In DNA form, the CDR3 reads TGCGCCAGCAGCCAAGGTAGCGGGAGGGCCTTTTTAGAAGAGACCCAGTACTTC.